This TCR beta chain was observed in a study of CD8 T cells in ankylosing spondylitis. Trimming took 5 bases from V and 7 from J; bases not matched to a gene: 14. CDR3 length: 15 amino acids. Per germline, CDR1 DFQATT and CDR2 SNEGSKA (reference sequence). Study-level results: Ankylosing spondylitis blood appeared to be characterized by a TCR beta motif of under ten highly homologous variants.

TCRdb called the 5' RACE reads again in MiXCR, with one record for every CDR3 protein. The sample consists of over 700,000 distinct CDR3 sequences, around 17% of them appearing once. On this clonotype itself: The target antigen is unknown.

This TCR was sampled from a male donor with ankylosing spondylitis. Sequenced: blood, either unsorted or a sorted T cell fraction (not recorded which). This chain joins TRBV20-1 and TRBJ2-5; TRBD2 aligns across 9 bases. As DNA, the CDR3 is TGCAGTGCTGGAGCCGGCGGGGCGCGGGGGGGGACCCAGTACTTC. Encoded protein: CSAGAGGARGGTQYF.